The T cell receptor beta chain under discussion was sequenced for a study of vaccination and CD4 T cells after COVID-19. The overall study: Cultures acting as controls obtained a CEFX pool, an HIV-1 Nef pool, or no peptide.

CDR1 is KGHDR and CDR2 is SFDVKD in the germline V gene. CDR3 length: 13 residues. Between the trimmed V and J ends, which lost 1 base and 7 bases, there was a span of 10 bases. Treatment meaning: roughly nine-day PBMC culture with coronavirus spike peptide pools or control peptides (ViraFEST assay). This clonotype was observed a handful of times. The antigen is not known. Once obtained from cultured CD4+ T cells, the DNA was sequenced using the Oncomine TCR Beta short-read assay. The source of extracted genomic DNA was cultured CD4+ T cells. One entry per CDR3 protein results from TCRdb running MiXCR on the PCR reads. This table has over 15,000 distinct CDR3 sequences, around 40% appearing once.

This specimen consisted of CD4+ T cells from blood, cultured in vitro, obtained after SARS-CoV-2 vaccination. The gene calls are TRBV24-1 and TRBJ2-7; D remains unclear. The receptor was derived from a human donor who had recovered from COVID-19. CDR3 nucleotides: TGTGCCACCAGTGATTTAAGACGGACGGAGCAGTACTTC. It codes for CATSDLRRTEQYF.